Included here is one TCR beta chain sequence, with context. Original analysis: Using reference gene primer amplification, nucleated cell counts were estimated. Here immunoSEQ multiplex PCR was the method, and the copy in TCRdb shows in-frame clones only, minus some. V and J calls and clone size are copied from that table; D and trimming were computed from the DNA. The table records roughly 200,000 clones, 87% of them present only once. The study drew participants aged about 18 to 90 years from approximately 23 US areas. This entry belongs to a study of blood T cell repertoires in COVID-19. Study at large: PBMCs, B-cell-depleted T cells, or T cells provided the cDNA or gDNA that made up the material.

The CDR3 loop spans 16 amino acids. From germline, CDR1 is MDHEN and CDR2 SYDVKM. J was trimmed by 2 bases and V by 4 bases; bases with no gene match: 9. The sequencing input was PBMCs or T cells enriched from blood (not recorded which). This rearrangement joins TRBV28 to TRBJ2-3, with 7 bases aligning to TRBD1. The receptor was derived from a man aged 18 to 30 with acute COVID-19. CDR3: CASSSRTGVNTDTQYF. The CDR3 DNA sequence: TGTGCCAGCAGTTCGCGGACAGGCGTAAACACAGATACGCAGTATTTT.